This TCR beta chain comes out of a study of Graves' ophthalmopathy and Graves' hyperthyroidism. All donors with ophthalmopathy were recorded as having moderate-to-severe activity, CAS ≥3, NOSPECS ≥4 and a duration under 3 months. Clinical symptoms, serum thyroxine, TRAb, thyroid ultrasound and orbital computed tomography determined diagnosis. The authors used Ficoll-Paque density gradient centrifugation to separate PBMCs. The input was more than 8 ml of fresh peripheral blood. In germline, CDR1 is MNHEY, CDR2 SVGAGI. Trimming removed 7 bases at V and 4 bases at J, with 13 bases between. This CDR3 has 13 amino acids. The study amplified TCR beta CDR3 regions using RNA transcripts. RT-PCR in the first round used HTBI primers; a second-round multiplex PCR followed. TCRdb redid the calling of the multiplex PCR reads with MiXCR, one entry per CDR3 protein. The table has some 750,000 distinct CDR3 sequences, around 40% seen once; the top ten hold 44%.

Source material: peripheral blood. V is TRBV6-5 and J is TRBJ1-2; TRBD1 might be the D (5 bases). The source is an adult man with Graves' ophthalmopathy. As DNA, the CDR3 is TGTGCCAGCACATCGGGGGGTGTCTATGGCTACACCTTC. This translates into CASTSGGVYGYTF.